This TCR beta chain was captured in a study of T cell repertoires in cytomegalovirus infection. Study-wide context: Both a matching HLA type and CMV infection were indicated by public TCR beta signatures.

V lost 1 base to trimming and J lost 11 bases, with 14 bases between them. CDR1 is MDHEN and CDR2 is SYDVKM in the germline V gene. The CDR3 covers 13 residues. Study results and caveats: There were HLA-C-restricted CMV-specific TCR beta clonotypes dominating the ex vivo response. Adding up the frequency of public TCR beta families identified people who carried CMV plus the relevant HLA.

This clonotype was observed at least ten times. The antigen remains undetermined. TCRdb passed the reads through MiXCR, listing each CDR3 protein once. The data hold 200,000 to 250,000 distinct CDR3 sequences, with under 8.5% observed a single time. This clonotype was obtained from a human donor in good health (CMV status not recorded). Some clones in this sample may be carry-over from other donors' samples. V and J are TRBV28 and TRBJ1-1; maybe TRBD1 (5 bases). Sequencing was performed on PBMCs. The chain's CDR3 is CASSLYRDGTAFF. In DNA form, the CDR3 reads TGTGCCAGCAGTTTATACCGGGATGGGACGGCTTTCTTT. Drawing the rest from reference TRBV28 and TRBJ1-1, the complete variable domain is DVKVTQSSRYLVKRTGEKVFLECVQDMDHENMFWYRQDPGLGLRLIYFSYDVKMKEKGDIPEGYSVSREKKERFSLILESASTNQTSMYLCASSLYRDGTAFFGQGTRLTVV.